Given below is one T cell receptor (beta chain) in context. TCRdb processed the PCR reads anew with MiXCR; each CDR3 protein has one entry. The repertoire holds around 12,000 distinct CDR3 sequences, with around half as singletons. The CDR3 totals 14 residues. The V and J ends lost 5 bases and 6 bases respectively, with 15 bases between them. In germline, CDR1 is SGHRS, CDR2 YFSETQ. The data originate from a study of esophageal squamous cell carcinoma under preoperative chemotherapy. Time point in this sample: before preoperative PTX-NDP chemotherapy. The TCR comes from a human donor with esophageal squamous cell carcinoma. The donor label of this sample is uncertain. This sample was gathered from a patient given preoperative chemotherapy. The V and J genes are TRBV5-1 and TRBJ2-1; possibly TRBD1 for D (6 bases). The DNA for the CDR3 is TGCGCCAGCAGACCAGGGGTAAGGGGCAATGAGCAGTTCTTC. This translates into CASRPGVRGNEQFF.